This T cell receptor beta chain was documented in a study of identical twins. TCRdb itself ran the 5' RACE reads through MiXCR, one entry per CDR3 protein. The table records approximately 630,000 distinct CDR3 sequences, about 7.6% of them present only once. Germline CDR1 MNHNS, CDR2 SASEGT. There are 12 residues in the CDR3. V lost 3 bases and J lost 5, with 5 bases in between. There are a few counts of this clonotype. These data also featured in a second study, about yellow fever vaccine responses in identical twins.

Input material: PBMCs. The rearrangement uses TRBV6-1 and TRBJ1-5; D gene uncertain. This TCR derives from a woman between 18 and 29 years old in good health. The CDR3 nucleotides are TGTGCCAGCAGTGAGGGGTATCAGCCCCAGCATTTT. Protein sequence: CASSEGYQPQHF.